Shown below are 32 T cell receptor beta chains from a single sample sequenced in a study of tumor and adjacent non-tumor tissue in lung cancer. The library came from three nested PCR rounds adapted from ARM-PCR protocols. TCRdb passed the multiplex PCR reads through MiXCR, listing each CDR3 protein once. The data contain 95,000 to 150,000 distinct CDR3 sequences, over 65% of them singletons. The template was RNA from unsorted bulk tissue. The material sequenced was lung tumor tissue. These TCRs come from a man aged 25 to 40 with non-small cell lung cancer.

Remarks on this clonotype: A read error is possible here, since a much larger clone lies one base away. This chain uses TRBV5-1 with TRBJ2-3; 9 nucleotides line up with TRBD2. The CDR3 sequence is 14 residues long. Germline lookup yields CDR1 SGHRS and CDR2 YFSETQ. CDR3 region: CAGSFGTSMDTQYF. The CDR3 nucleotides read TGCGCCGGCAGCTTTGGGACTAGCATGGATACGCAGTATTTT.

This clonotype was counted many times. This chain connects TRBV12-3 or TRBV12-4 to TRBJ2-2; possibly TRBD1 or TRBD2 for D (5 bases each). Trimming removed 6 bases from V and 4 bases from J, with 18 bases in between. The CDR3 covers 16 residues. CDR3 sequence reads: CASSHWDLNGTGELFF. The CDR3 DNA sequence: TGTGCCAGCAGCCATTGGGACCTGAACGGCACCGGGGAGCTGTTTTTT.

A remark on this clonotype: Sequence at one end of the junction differs from germline and may be a read error. The chain couples TRBV11-1 to TRBJ2-4, with D tentatively TRBD1 or TRBD2 (5 bases each). CDR1 SGHAT and CDR2 FQDESV come from the germline V gene (reference sequence). This CDR3 has 16 residues. CDR3 loop: CASTHSCRATKNIKYF. The CDR3, as DNA: TGTGCCAGCACCCACTCATGCAGGGCGACTAAAAACATTAAGTACTTC.

This sequence joins TRBV20-1 and TRBJ2-1; 8 nucleotides line up with TRBD2. Germline CDR1 is DFQATT and CDR2 is SNEGSKA (reference sequence). The CDR3 has 14 residues. CDR3 DNA sequence: TGCAGCGCCGTCAACTCGGGAGGGCCACATGAGCAGTTCTTC. This codes for CSAVNSGGPHEQFF.

Of note for this clonotype: At one boundary the junction diverges from the germline segment, which might be a read error. The DNA of the CDR3 is TGCGCCGGCAGCCTAGATTTTGCCGAGCAGTACTTC. Translation gives CAGSLDFAEQYF. V usage is TRBV4-1 and J usage is TRBJ2-7; D unclear. This CDR3 is built from 12 residues. The germline CDR1 and CDR2 sequences are MGHRA and YSYEKL.

This clonotype occurred a few times. A much larger clone is a single base away; this may be a read error. The V gene is TRBV20-1, the J gene TRBJ1-6, with 7 nucleotides matching TRBD1. Germline CDR1 and CDR2: DFQATT and SNEGSKA (reference sequence). This CDR3 has 16 residues. Trimming removed 1 base from V and 2 bases from J; junction bases left unmatched: 5. The DNA for the CDR3 is TGCAGTGCTAGAGGCACCGGACAGGCCTATAATTCACCCCTCCACTTT. This gives the protein CSARGTGQAYNSPLHF.

Of note for this clonotype: This CDR3 is missing its conserved last phenylalanine or tryptophan, likely due to a read error. V usage is TRBV11-2 and J usage is TRBJ2-3, with D perhaps TRBD2 (5 bases). In germline, CDR1 is SGHAT, CDR2 FQNNGV. The CDR3 is 14 amino acids. CDR3 region: CASSPSRVTDTQYC. The CDR3, as DNA: TGTGCCAGCAGCCCCTCGCGGGTCACAGACACGCAGTATTGT.

About this clonotype itself: Because the CDR3 is missing its conserved closing phenylalanine or tryptophan, this is likely a read error. The genes are TRBV4-3 and TRBJ2-1; the match to TRBD2 covers 13 bases. This CDR3 contains 15 residues. Germline lookup yields CDR1 LGHNA and CDR2 YSLEER. V was pared by 3 bases and J by 8 bases, with 4 bases of the junction left unmatched. Written as DNA, the CDR3 is TGCGCCAGCAGCCAGGGACTAGCGGGGTACGATGAGCAGTTCCTC. Encoded protein: CASSQGLAGYDEQFL.

Ten or more counts support this clonotype. This rearrangement joins TRBV20-1 to TRBJ2-1; a possible D gene is TRBD1 (6 bases). The CDR3 covers 13 residues. Germline V gene lookup returns CDR1 DFQATT and CDR2 SNEGSKA (reference sequence). Trimming took off 2 bases at V and 7 bases at J, with 12 bases between the two ends. CDR3 in amino acids: CSARSRGRNEQFF. CDR3 sequence (DNA): TGCAGTGCTAGATCCAGGGGAAGGAATGAGCAGTTCTTC.

Note on this clonotype: Possible read error: a much larger clone is one base away. V and J are TRBV20-1 and TRBJ2-1; TRBD2 matches at 12 bases. CDR1 DFQATT and CDR2 SNEGSKA come from the germline V gene (reference sequence). The CDR3 covers 15 residues. The CDR3 nucleotides read TGCAATGCTAGATTCGGGACTAGCGGGTACAATGAGCAGTTCTTC. Translated: CNARFGTSGYNEQFF.

Worth noting for this clonotype: This could be a read error, since a much larger clone is one nucleotide away. This sequence joins TRBV20-1 and TRBJ1-5; no clear D gene. The CDR3 loop spans 14 amino acids. Germline CDR1 DFQATT, CDR2 SNEGSKA (reference sequence). The CDR3 here is CSARGSSRNHPQHF. DNA for the CDR3: TGCAGTGCTAGAGGGAGTTCTCGCAATCACCCCCAGCATTTT.

On this clonotype: Since the CDR3 does not end with the conserved phenylalanine or tryptophan, this likely comes from a read error. The chain uses TRBV28 and TRBJ2-3; D might be TRBD2 (6 bases). The CDR3 length is 14 residues. In germline, CDR1 is MDHEN, CDR2 SYDVKM. The CDR3 reads CASSALASTETQYL. The CDR3 DNA reads as TGTGCCAGCAGTGCCCTAGCGTCCACAGAAACGCAGTATTTA.

As concerns this clonotype: An end of the junction differs from the germline gene, which may be a read error. V and J are TRBV29-1 and TRBJ1-2, with TRBD1 matching 7 bases. Germline V lookup: CDR1 SQVTM, CDR2 ANQGSEA. The CDR3 consists of 15 residues. The CDR3 DNA reads as TGCAGCGCCCGGGATAGGGGGCGAGGAAACTTTGGCTACACCTTC. Its translation: CSARDRGRGNFGYTF.

Worth noting for this clonotype: This sequence may be a read error, since a much larger clone differs from it by one base. The chain is built from TRBV6-2 or TRBV6-3 and TRBJ2-3; the D is unclear. The CDR3 consists of 15 residues. Per the germline V gene, CDR1 is MNHEY and CDR2 is SVGEGT. CDR3 in amino acids: CASMDGPPSSDAQYF. CDR3 nucleotide sequence: TGTGCCAGCATGGACGGGCCCCCGAGTTCAGATGCGCAGTATTTT.

As to this clonotype: An end of the junction does not agree with germline; a read error may underlie this. CDR3 residues: CASSLDTGWEETQYF. DNA of the CDR3: TGTGCCAGCAGCTTAGATACAGGGTGGGAAGAAACCCAGTACTTC. The rearrangement uses TRBV11-2 and TRBJ2-5; maybe TRBD1 (6 bases). The CDR3 has 15 amino acids. Germline-derived CDR1 and CDR2 are SGHAT and FQNNGV. The full variable domain, its missing parts supplied by reference TRBV11-2 and TRBJ2-5, is EAGVAQSPRYKIIEKRQSVAFWCNPISGHATLYWYQQILGQGPKLLIQFQNNGVVDDSQLPKDRFSAERLKGVDSTLKIQPAKLEDSAVYLCASSLDTGWEETQYFGPGTRLLVL.

Regarding this clonotype: A read error is possible here, since a much larger clone lies one base away. The V gene is TRBV12-3 or TRBV12-4, the J gene TRBJ2-1, with 9 positions matching TRBD2. V lost 4 bases to trimming and J lost 5 bases; unmatched junction nucleotides: 6. The CDR3 sequence is 15 residues long. Written as DNA, the CDR3 is TGTGCCAGCAGTTCCAGGCGGACTAGCGACAATGAGCAGTTCTTC. This encodes CASSSRRTSDNEQFF.

Regarding this clonotype: One junction end disagrees with the germline gene, perhaps due to a read error. This sequence joins TRBV28 and TRBJ2-1; a possible D gene is TRBD2 (6 bases). Per the germline V gene, CDR1 is MDHEN and CDR2 is SYDVKM. The CDR3 extends over 18 amino acids. The CDR3 spells CVSSPPIAEKSSYNEQFF. The CDR3 region has the DNA TGTGTCAGCAGTCCCCCCATAGCGGAGAAAAGCTCCTACAATGAGCAGTTCTTC.

This clonotype was observed once. No conserved phenylalanine or tryptophan ends this CDR3, so it is likely a read error. V is TRBV5-4 and J is TRBJ2-5; TRBD2 agrees at 9 bases. The CDR3 sequence is 15 residues long. Trimming cost V 0 bases and J 5 bases; bases outside gene matches: 5. Looked up from germline, CDR1 is SGHNT and CDR2 is YYREEE (reference sequence). The CDR3 DNA reads TGTGCCAGCAGCTTGGCTTTAGCGGGGGAGGAGACCCAGTACTTA. Protein sequence: CASSLALAGEETQYL.

The count of this clonotype is one. The chain recombines TRBV12-3 or TRBV12-4 with TRBJ1-6, with a possible D match to TRBD1 (6 bases). This CDR3 is built from 17 residues. V lost 5 bases to trimming and J lost 8 bases, with 22 bases between them. DNA for the CDR3: TGTGCCAGCAGTGCCCTGGACAGCGGAGCTTGGGATTCACCCCTCCACTTT. Amino acids: CASSALDSGAWDSPLHF.

Ten or more counts support this clonotype. The rearrangement links TRBV10-2 to TRBJ2-3; D is ambiguous. Germline CDR1 WSHSY, CDR2 SAAADI. V gave up 0 bases and J gave up 6 bases, with 13 bases separating them. This CDR3 has 15 amino acids. CDR3 sequence: CASSESWRATDTQYF. In DNA form, the CDR3 reads TGCGCCAGCAGTGAGTCGTGGAGAGCGACTGATACGCAGTATTTT.

V and J are TRBV6-2 or TRBV6-3 and TRBJ1-5; 9 bases are a match to TRBD1. Germline lookup yields CDR1 MNHEY and CDR2 SVGEGT. CDR3 length: 13 residues. The CDR3 DNA sequence: TGTGCAGGCAGAACAGGGGGCTATCAGCCCCAGCATTTT. It codes for CAGRTGGYQPQHF.

This clonotype was counted between two and nine times. The chain carries TRBV4-1 and TRBJ1-5; TRBD1 agrees at 8 bases. The CDR3 has 17 amino acids. The germline gives CDR1 MGHRA, CDR2 YSYEKL. V shed 0 bases, J shed 6 bases, and the junction held 10 bases outside the gene matches. CDR3 sequence: CASSQERVQGGGQPQHF. In DNA form, the CDR3 reads TGCGCCAGCAGCCAAGAGAGGGTACAGGGGGGCGGTCAGCCCCAGCATTTT.

To note about this clonotype: A read error may be the cause here, since a much bigger clone is one base away. J is TRBJ1-1 and V is TRBV29-1, with a tentative D call TRBD1 (6 bases). The germline CDR1 and CDR2 sequences are SQVTM and ANQGSEA. The CDR3 extends over 15 amino acids. CDR3 DNA sequence: TGCAGCGTCGATTCCGGGACAACCTTCGGCACTGAAGTTTTCTTT. This codes for CSVDSGTTFGTEVFF. Complete variable domain (other parts from reference TRBV29-1 and TRBJ1-1): SAVISQKPSRDICQRGTSLTIQCQVDSQVTMMFWYRQQPGQSLTLIATANQGSEATYESGFVIDKFPISRPNLTFSTLTVSNMSPEDSSIYLCSVDSGTTFGTEVFFGQGTRLTVV.

The J gene is TRBJ1-3, the V gene TRBV11-3; no clear D gene. The length of the CDR3 is 12 residues. The ends were cut back, 7 bases at V and 4 bases at J, with 8 bases in the middle. Germline V gives CDR1 SGHNT, CDR2 YENEEA. CDR3 nucleotide sequence: TGTGCCAGCAACAGAGAGGGAAACACCATATATTTT. Translated, it gives CASNREGNTIYF.

V usage is TRBV12-5 and J usage is TRBJ2-3, with D possibly being TRBD1 or TRBD2 (5 bases each). V was pared by 7 bases and J by 4 bases, with 12 bases between. The CDR3 loop spans 13 amino acids. Germline assignment: CDR1 LGHNT and CDR2 FRNRAP. The CDR3 sequence: CASVWDAADTQYF. For the CDR3, the DNA is TGTGCTAGTGTTTGGGACGCAGCAGATACGCAGTATTTT.

Ten or more counts support this clonotype. The CDR3 region has the DNA TGCAGTGCTAGAAGACTAGCCCAGCACAATGAGCAGTTCTTC. Translating it yields CSARRLAQHNEQFF. The V and J genes are TRBV20-1 and TRBJ2-1; 7 bases agree with TRBD2. The length of the CDR3 is 14 residues. Germline lookup yields CDR1 DFQATT and CDR2 SNEGSKA (reference sequence). Trimming removed 2 bases from V and 5 bases from J; junction bases left unmatched: 6.

This clonotype has a handful of counts. This CDR3 is CASRRERDEQYF. The CDR3 coding sequence is TGCGCCAGCAGGAGGGAAAGGGACGAGCAGTACTTC. This chain links TRBV5-1 with TRBJ2-7; D perhaps matches TRBD2 (5 bases). V dropped 5 bases and J dropped 5 bases, with 11 bases sitting between them. The CDR3 is 12 amino acids. From germline, CDR1 is SGHRS and CDR2 YFSETQ.

This clonotype was observed a single time. The chain joins TRBV20-1 to TRBJ2-1, with 11 bases lining up with TRBD2. The V gene's germline CDR1 is DFQATT and CDR2 SNEGSKA (reference sequence). This CDR3 is 12 amino acids long. The V and J ends lost 7 bases and 10 bases, in that order; junction bases with no gene match: 6. CDR3 bases: TGCAGTGTTAGTGCTAGCGGGGGGGAGCAGTTCTTC. Its translation: CSVSASGGEQFF.

This clonotype occurred many times. The J gene is TRBJ2-5, the V gene TRBV20-1; D remains ambiguous. Per germline, CDR1 DFQATT and CDR2 SNEGSKA (reference sequence). The CDR3 totals 14 residues. V lost 3 bases and J 4 bases, leaving 15 bases between the germline ends. The CDR3 protein is CSARAGASSETQYF. The CDR3 nucleotides read TGCAGTGCTAGGGCTGGCGCCTCCTCAGAGACCCAGTACTTC.

This clonotype has a handful of counts. The V gene is TRBV5-1, the J gene TRBJ2-1; D may correspond to TRBD1 or TRBD2 (5 bases each). Germline V gene sequence: CDR1 SGHRS, CDR2 YFSETQ. The CDR3 spans 14 residues. The V and J ends lost 4 bases and 8 bases respectively, with 16 bases between them. The CDR3 coding sequence is TGCGCCAGCAGCAGAACTGGGACCGGCGATGAGCAGTTCTTC. It encodes CASSRTGTGDEQFF.

This clonotype has a handful of counts. This chain links TRBV5-1 with TRBJ2-3, with D unclear. This CDR3 comprises 13 residues. Germline CDR1 SGHRS, CDR2 YFSETQ. Trimming took 4 bases from V and 2 from J, leaving 8 bases between them. The CDR3 loop reads CASSPRPTDTQYF. In DNA form, the CDR3 reads TGCGCCAGCAGCCCCCGACCCACAGATACGCAGTATTTT.

As concerns this clonotype: Since a much larger clone is just one base distant, this may be a read error. The CDR3 spells CASSQDEGDGNAIYF. The CDR3 DNA reads TGCGCCAGCAGCCAAGATGAAGGGGATGGAAACGCCATATATTTT. The chain carries TRBV4-1 and TRBJ1-3, with D maybe TRBD1 (5 bases). The germline V gene has CDR1 MGHRA and CDR2 YSYEKL. CDR3 length: 15 residues.